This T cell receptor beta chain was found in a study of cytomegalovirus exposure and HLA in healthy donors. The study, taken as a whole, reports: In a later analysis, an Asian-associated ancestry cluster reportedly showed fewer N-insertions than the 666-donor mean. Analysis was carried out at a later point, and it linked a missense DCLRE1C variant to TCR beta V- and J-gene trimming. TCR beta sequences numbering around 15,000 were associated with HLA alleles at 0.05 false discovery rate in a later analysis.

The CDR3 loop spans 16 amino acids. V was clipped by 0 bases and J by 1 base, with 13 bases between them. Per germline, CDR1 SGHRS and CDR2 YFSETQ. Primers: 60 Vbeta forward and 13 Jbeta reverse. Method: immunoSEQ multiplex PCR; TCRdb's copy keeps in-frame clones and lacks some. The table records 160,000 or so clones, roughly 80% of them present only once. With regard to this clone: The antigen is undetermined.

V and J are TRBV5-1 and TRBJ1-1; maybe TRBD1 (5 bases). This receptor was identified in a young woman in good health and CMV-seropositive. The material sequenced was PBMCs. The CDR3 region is CASSLGGNRPNTEAFF. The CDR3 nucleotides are TGCGCCAGCAGCTTGGGAGGAAACAGGCCGAACACTGAAGCTTTCTTT.